This T cell receptor beta chain emerged from a study of cytomegalovirus exposure and HLA in healthy donors. Findings of the study overall: The study designated 150 or so TCR beta chains cytomegalovirus-associated.

V was clipped by 1 base and J by 2 bases; unmatched bases: 6. CDR3 length equals 16 residues. Germline V lookup: CDR1 MNHNS, CDR2 SASEGT. Generated by immunoSEQ multiplex PCR, the TCRdb table keeps only in-frame clones and is missing some. This sample has some 150,000 clones, with approximately 87% found just once. Comments on this clone: The antigen is not known.

The rearrangement links TRBV6-1 to TRBJ2-7; 9 bases are shared with TRBD2. The source of this sequence is a woman aged 25 to 39 in good health and CMV-seronegative. Specimen: PBMCs. The CDR3 DNA follows: TGTGCCAGCAGTGAAGATGCGGGGGGGGGTCCCTACGAGCAGTACTTC. This codes for CASSEDAGGGPYEQYF.